One T cell receptor beta chain is described in this entry. The antigen is undetermined. Terminally differentiated effector memory CD45RA+ cells were left out of the naive CD8 fraction, which was CD45RO-negative and positively selected for CCR7. Methods used by the authors: ImmunoSEQ gave junction-only sequences without quality scores, so filtering differed. Data came from immunoSEQ multiplex PCR; TCRdb stores just in-frame clones and leaves some out. The DNA was the basis for D and trimming; V, J and clone size are from that table. The data hold some 2,000,000 clones, with over 85% observed a single time. In germline, CDR1 is MDHEN, CDR2 SYDVKM. V lost 4 bases to trimming and J lost 5 bases; unmatched junction nucleotides: 4. This CDR3 is 14 amino acids long. The record originates from a study of shared clonotypes between healthy human individuals. Study-level background: Each donor had three CD4 naive, three CD4 memory, two CD8 naive and one CD8 memory plate. Study conclusions and caveats: Clonotypes which were not shared had lower generation probabilities than clonotypes that all four donors shared.

V gene TRBV28 combines with J gene TRBJ1-1, with 10 bases aligning to TRBD1. This receptor was identified in a man between 18 and 35 years old in good health. Input material: naive CD8+ T cells sorted from blood. This CDR3 is CASSSRTGGTEAFF. CDR3 DNA: TGTGCCAGCAGTTCCCGGACAGGGGGGACTGAAGCTTTCTTT.